This T cell receptor beta chain stems from a study of T cell responses to AZD1222 COVID-19 vaccine. The assay was immunoSEQ multiplex PCR, and TCRdb's table has in-frame clones only and misses some. The data contain approximately 190,000 clones, under 95% of them singletons. Regarding the study as a whole: A mostly white British donor set with more females was recruited, and clonal diversity was possibly underestimated. Repertoires were collected only later (after the peak T cell response had occurred).

V dropped 3 bases and J dropped 4; count of bases not matched to a gene: 9. CDR1 and CDR2 from the germline V gene are DFQATT and SNEGSKA (reference sequence). The CDR3 loop spans 15 amino acids. On this clone: Its matching antigen is unknown.

J is TRBJ2-7 and V is TRBV20-1, with 10 bases that match TRBD1. This receptor was identified in an adult in good health. The sequencing used peripheral blood, collected on day 0 of AZD1222 vaccination. Here the CDR3 DNA reads TGCAGTGCTAGTCCGCGACAGGGGGCAGGGTACGAGCAGTACTTC. Residues: CSASPRQGAGYEQYF.